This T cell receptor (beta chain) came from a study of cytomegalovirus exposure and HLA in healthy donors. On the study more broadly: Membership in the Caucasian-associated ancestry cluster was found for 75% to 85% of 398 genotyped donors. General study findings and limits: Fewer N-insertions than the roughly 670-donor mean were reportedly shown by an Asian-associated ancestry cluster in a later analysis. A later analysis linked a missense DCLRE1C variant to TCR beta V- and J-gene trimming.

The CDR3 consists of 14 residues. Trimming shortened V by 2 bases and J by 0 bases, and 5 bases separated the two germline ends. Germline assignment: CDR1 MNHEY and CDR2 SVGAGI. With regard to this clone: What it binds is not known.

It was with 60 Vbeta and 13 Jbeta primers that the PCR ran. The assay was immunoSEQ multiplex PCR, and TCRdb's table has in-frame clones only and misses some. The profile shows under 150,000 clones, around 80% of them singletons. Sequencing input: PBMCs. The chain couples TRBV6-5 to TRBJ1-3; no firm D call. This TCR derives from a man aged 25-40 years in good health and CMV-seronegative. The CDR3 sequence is CASSYEFSGNTIYF. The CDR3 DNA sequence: TGTGCCAGCAGTTACGAGTTCTCTGGAAACACCATATATTTT.